This passage covers 21 T cell receptor beta chains from one sample sequenced in a study of blood T cell repertoires in COVID-19. Sequenced by immunoSEQ multiplex PCR; TCRdb stores in-frame clones only, minus some. The table has approximately 76,000 clones, about 86% seen once; the top ten hold approximately 17%. Material: peripheral blood. The receptors stem from an elderly man in a cohort sampled during active COVID-19.

The chain uses TRBV2 and TRBJ1-2; D gene uncertain. The germline V gene encodes CDR1 SNHLY and CDR2 FYNNEI. Trimming shortened V by 3 bases and J by 7 bases, and 6 bases separated the two germline ends. The CDR3 sequence is 11 residues long. CDR3 sequence (DNA): TGTGCCAGCAGTGAGGAGGGTGGCTACACCTTC. It translates to CASSEEGGYTF.

V gene TRBV6-5 combines with J gene TRBJ1-3, with 9 bases lining up with TRBD1. Per germline, CDR1 MNHEY and CDR2 SVGAGI. After removal of 7 bases from V and 2 bases from J, the junction contained 6 bases not matched to a gene. The CDR3 covers 15 residues. The CDR3 loop is CASIDTGGAGNTIYF. DNA for the CDR3: TGTGCCAGCATAGATACAGGGGGCGCTGGAAACACCATATATTTT.

This chain links TRBV9 with TRBJ2-2; 10 bases are a match to TRBD1. The CDR3 is 17 residues long. The germline V gene encodes CDR1 SGDLS and CDR2 YYNGEE. J gave up 3 bases and V 5 bases, and 10 bases lay outside the gene matches. CDR3: CASRATGQGSYTGELFF. The CDR3 region has the DNA TGTGCCAGCAGGGCAACGGGACAGGGGTCCTACACCGGGGAGCTGTTTTTT.

The chain recombines TRBV5-1 with TRBJ2-7, with 9 bases matching TRBD1. Germline CDR1 reads SGHRS; CDR2 reads YFSETQ. This CDR3 region has 14 residues. V shed 4 bases, J shed 6 bases, and the junction held 8 bases outside the gene matches. The CDR3 DNA sequence: TGCGCCAGCAGCGTACGGGACAGGGTAGGCGAGCAGTACTTC. This gives the protein CASSVRDRVGEQYF.

The chain employs TRBV6-5 and TRBJ2-7; possible D gene TRBD2, 6 bases. V lost 4 bases to trimming and J lost 3 bases, with 16 bases between them. Germline V gene data show CDR1 as MNHEY and CDR2 as SVGAGI. CDR3 length: 15 amino acids. The DNA for the CDR3 is TGTGCCAGCAGTTTTCAGGGCGGAGGGGTCTACGAGCAGTACTTC. Its protein product is CASSFQGGGVYEQYF.

This chain uses TRBV6-5 with TRBJ2-7; 8 bases agree with TRBD1. Unmatched junction bases numbered 9, after V lost 7 bases and J lost 4 bases. Germline V gene lookup returns CDR1 MNHEY and CDR2 SVGAGI. This CDR3 is 14 amino acids long. CDR3 sequence (DNA): TGTGCCAGCACGCCTGGAACAGGGGGTTACGAGCAGTACGTC. It yields the protein CASTPGTGGYEQYV.

V usage is TRBV5-6 and J usage is TRBJ1-5, with D possibly matching TRBD1 (5 bases). The CDR3 is 15 amino acids. V lost 0 bases to trimming and J lost 6 bases, with 13 bases between them. Germline-derived CDR1 and CDR2 are SGHDT and YYEEEE. The CDR3 DNA is TGTGCCAGCAGCTTGGGGGCAGGGATAAGTCAGCCCCAGCATTTT. This encodes CASSLGAGISQPQHF.

The CDR3 loop is CASSPEAGGGTDTQYF. Written as DNA, the CDR3 is TGTGCCAGCAGCCCCGAGGCGGGCGGGGGGACAGATACGCAGTATTTT. The chain carries TRBV3-1 (or the pseudogene TRBV3-2) and TRBJ2-3; 8 bases line up with TRBD2. After removal of 4 bases from V and 3 bases from J, the junction contained 9 bases not matched to a gene. CDR1 is LGHDT and CDR2 is YNNKEL in the germline V gene (reference sequence). The CDR3 covers 16 residues.

A single count supports this clone. The rearrangement joins TRBV5-1 to TRBJ2-7, with TRBD2 matching over 9 bases. Germline V lookup: CDR1 SGHRS, CDR2 YFSETQ. V trimming: 1 base; J trimming: 2 bases; junction bases outside the gene matches: 7. The length of the CDR3 is 16 residues. The CDR3 DNA reads TGCGCCAGCAGCTTGTCCGCTAGCGGGGCTCCCTACGAGCAGTACTTC. This codes for CASSLSASGAPYEQYF.

This chain connects TRBV11-3 to TRBJ2-3; 9 nucleotides agree with TRBD2. Germline V lookup: CDR1 SGHNT, CDR2 YENEEA. Trimming cost V 1 base and J 3 bases; bases outside gene matches: 5. The CDR3 loop spans 16 amino acids. Written as DNA, the CDR3 is TGTGCCAGCAGCTTAGCGGCTAGCGGGGTGACAGATACGCAGTATTTT. It is translated as CASSLAASGVTDTQYF.

The chain recombines TRBV21-1 with TRBJ2-5; the table gives TRBD1 as D, unverified against the DNA. TRBV21-1 is deemed a pseudogene. The CDR3 sequence is 13 residues long. CDR3 sequence: CATNRGSQQTQYF. CDR3 in DNA: TGTGCCACCAACAGGGGGTCCCAACAGACCCAGTACTTC.

This chain links TRBV3-1 (or the pseudogene TRBV3-2) with TRBJ1-2; TRBD1 matches at 10 bases. The germline V gene has CDR1 LGHDT and CDR2 YNNKEL (reference sequence). With V trimmed by 3 bases and J by 4 bases, 8 bases remained unmatched. The CDR3 is made up of 16 amino acids. This CDR3 reads CASSHMDRGSIYGYTF. CDR3 bases: TGTGCCAGCAGCCACATGGACAGGGGGTCTATCTATGGCTACACCTTC.

The rearrangement uses TRBV5-1 and TRBJ2-5, with TRBD1 identical over 7 bases. The CDR3 covers 15 residues. CDR1 and CDR2 from the germline V gene are SGHRS and YFSETQ. V was clipped by 6 bases and J by 5 bases; unmatched bases: 13. The CDR3 sequence is CASTLGRGLGETQYF. The CDR3 region has the DNA TGCGCCAGCACCCTTGGAAGGGGGCTGGGGGAGACCCAGTACTTC. Full variable domain (remainder filled in from reference TRBV5-1 and TRBJ2-5): KAGVTQTPRYLIKTRGQQVTLSCSPISGHRSVSWYQQTPGQGLQFLFEYFSETQRNKGNFPGRFSGRQFSNSRSEMNVSTLELGDSALYLCASTLGRGLGETQYFGPGTRLLVL.

The CDR3 loop reads CASSQSTAGDEQYF. CDR3 nucleotides: TGTGCCAGCAGCCAATCCACGGCAGGCGACGAGCAGTACTTC. The V gene is TRBV3-1 (or the pseudogene TRBV3-2), the J gene TRBJ2-7; D is unclear. Trimming took 2 bases from V and 5 from J, leaving 13 bases between them. The CDR3 sequence is 14 residues long. Germline CDR1 and CDR2: LGHDT and YNNKEL (reference sequence).

The chain combines TRBV7-9 with TRBJ1-3; 9 bases are a match to TRBD1. The V gene end was trimmed by 6 bases and the J gene end by 1 base; junction bases not matched to a gene: 10. Germline CDR1 reads SEHNR; CDR2 reads FQNEAQ (reference sequence). CDR3 size: 17 residues. CDR3 in DNA: TGTGCCAGCAGGAGAAGGACAGGGGTGGTATCTGGAAACACCATATATTTT. Translation gives CASRRRTGVVSGNTIYF.

This sequence joins TRBV6-1 and TRBJ2-7, with TRBD2 identical over 8 bases. Trimming took 4 bases from V and 1 from J; bases not matched to a gene: 9. The length of the CDR3 is 16 residues. Germline V gene lookup returns CDR1 MNHNS and CDR2 SASEGT. The CDR3 coding sequence is TGTGCCAGCAGTGCCCCTTCGGGGGGGCAATCCTACGAGCAGTACGTC. Translated, it gives CASSAPSGGQSYEQYV.

This chain joins TRBV5-1 and TRBJ2-3, with D unresolved. The CDR3 consists of 14 residues. From germline, CDR1 is SGHRS and CDR2 YFSETQ. Trimming left V 1 base short and J 3 bases short, with 9 bases between. The CDR3 is CASSLSESTDTQYF. CDR3 in DNA: TGCGCCAGCAGCTTGTCTGAGAGTACAGATACGCAGTATTTT.

The chain recombines TRBV3-1 (or the pseudogene TRBV3-2) with TRBJ1-3; no clear D gene. Deletions cut 6 bases from V and 1 base from J, with 4 bases between. CDR3 length equals 12 residues. Germline lookup yields CDR1 LGHDT and CDR2 YNNKEL (reference sequence). CDR3: CASSHSGNTIYF. For the CDR3, the DNA is TGTGCCAGCAGTCATTCTGGAAACACCATATATTTT.

This clone was found once. The chain employs TRBV29-1 and TRBJ2-7; the match to TRBD1 covers 8 bases. The germline gives CDR1 SQVTM, CDR2 ANQGSEA. This CDR3 is built from 13 residues. V was pared by 7 bases and J by 3 bases, with 8 bases of the junction left unmatched. The CDR3 DNA reads as TGCAGCGCACGGACAGGGACGGGCTACGAGCAGTACTTC. Translated: CSARTGTGYEQYF.

This clone has a single count. V usage is TRBV5-1 and J usage is TRBJ2-3; 9 nucleotides agree with TRBD1. J gave up 4 bases and V 7 bases, and 16 bases lay outside the gene matches. The CDR3 is 17 residues long. The germline CDR1 and CDR2 sequences are SGHRS and YFSETQ. The CDR3 sequence: CASRMGQGPGTADTQYF. The DNA of the CDR3 is TGCGCCAGCCGCATGGGACAGGGCCCGGGGACCGCAGATACGCAGTATTTT.

This clone was recorded a few times. This sequence joins TRBV6-5 and TRBJ2-2; 9 nucleotides agree with TRBD2. Unmatched junction bases numbered 2, after V lost 6 bases and J lost 6 bases. Germline lookup yields CDR1 MNHEY and CDR2 SVGAGI. This CDR3 is 13 amino acids long. DNA for the CDR3: TGTGCCAGCAGCAGACTAGCGGCCGGGGAGCTGTTTTTT. This encodes CASSRLAAGELFF.